This record concerns one T cell receptor beta chain sequence. The data belong to a study of type 1 and type 2 diabetes patients. V was pared by 4 bases and J by 0 bases, with 2 bases of the junction left unmatched. Germline CDR1 is PRHDT and CDR2 is FYEKMQ (reference sequence). The CDR3 covers 14 residues. PCR was run on genomic DNA. The TCR beta CDR3 region was amplified using 30 forward and 13 reverse primers. Each CDR3 protein is one row after TCRdb ran MiXCR on the multiplex PCR reads. Of more than 250,000 distinct CDR3 sequences listed, roughly 50% were seen once; the top ten hold roughly an eighth.

Material: peripheral blood mononuclear cells (PBMCs). V and J are TRBV13 and TRBJ2-7; 8 bases line up with TRBD1. The TCR originated in a man between 18 and 35 years old with type 2 diabetes. The CDR3 region has the DNA TGTGCCAGCAGCTGGGACAGGAGCTCCTACGAGCAGTACTTC. Its translation: CASSWDRSSYEQYF.